This T cell receptor (beta chain) was profiled in a study of CD8 T cells in Susac syndrome. Study results and caveats: The study admitted that it had a relatively small number of individuals in its TCR sequencing and HLA analysis.

TCR beta sequences were obtained from blood CD8+ and CD4+ T cells. Healthy donors matched for age and sex were used as controls. TEMRA cells were FACS-enriched, while CD8+ and CD4+ T cells were negatively isolated. Random hexamers were used to reverse transcribe the RNA input (roughly 0.5 to 1 ug). TCRdb used MiXCR to reprocess the immunoSEQ multiplex PCR reads, holding one entry per CDR3 protein. The data show tens of thousands of distinct CDR3 sequences, about 94% seen once. Germline values: CDR1 MGHRA, CDR2 YSYEKL. The CDR3 consists of 11 residues. With 10 bases removed from V and 4 bases from J, the gap between germline ends came to 9 bases. Comment on this clonotype: Its antigen remains unidentified.

V usage is TRBV4-1 and J usage is TRBJ2-3, with D perhaps matching TRBD1 or TRBD2 (5 bases each). The sequence was obtained from a human donor in good health. The sequencing sample was made of CD8+ T cells from PBMCs. CDR3 DNA sequence: TGCGCCACTAGAGGGGCAGATACGCAGTATTTT. This sequence encodes CATRGADTQYF.